What follows are 21 T cell receptor beta chains derived from one specimen sequenced in a study of T-cell reconstitution after alpha-beta-depleted transplantation in children. Unique molecular identifiers were built into the TCRbeta library. TCRdb re-called the PCR reads through MiXCR, storing one row per CDR3 protein. The sample has about 190,000 distinct CDR3 sequences, around 10% seen once. The source was PBMCs, collected before TCRalphabeta/CD19-depleted stem cell transplant. These receptors were obtained from a boy aged 2 to 10 with acute myeloid leukemia, due to receive a stem cell transplant.

This clonotype was counted a few times. The chain couples TRBV20-1 to TRBJ2-7, with a tentative D call TRBD1 (5 bases). The V end was cut by 6 bases, the J end by 2 bases, with 11 bases between. The CDR3 covers 12 residues. Per the germline V gene, CDR1 is DFQATT and CDR2 is SNEGSKA (reference sequence). For the CDR3, the DNA is TGCAGTGCCAGTGGGGCCGCCTACGAGCAGTACGTC. It encodes CSASGAAYEQYV.

A remark on this clonotype: This sequence may be a read error, since a much larger clone differs from it by one base. J is TRBJ2-3 and V is TRBV20-1; unclear D gene. Per germline, CDR1 DFQATT and CDR2 SNEGSKA (reference sequence). The CDR3 contains 11 residues. DNA of the CDR3: TGCACTGCTAGGGGCACAGATACGCAGTATTTT. It is translated as CTARGTDTQYF.

In this sample, this clonotype turned up many times. This chain uses TRBV15 with TRBJ1-4; TRBD1 might be the D (5 bases). The CDR3 consists of 13 residues. Germline-derived CDR1 and CDR2 are LNHNV and YYDKDF (reference sequence). Trimming took off 0 bases at V and 7 bases at J, with 6 bases between the two ends. The CDR3 DNA reads TGTGCCACCAGCAGAGATCAGGGTGAAAAACTGTTTTTT. Translating gives CATSRDQGEKLFF.

This clonotype was seen at least ten times. V is TRBV27 and J is TRBJ1-2; weak D call: TRBD1 (6 bases). Trimming left V 2 bases short and J 4 bases short, with 11 bases between. The CDR3 has 14 amino acids. Looked up from germline, CDR1 is MNHEY and CDR2 is SMNVEV (reference sequence). The CDR3 DNA follows: TGTGCCAGCAGTTTAAGGCAGGGGATCTATGGCTACACCTTC. Translating gives CASSLRQGIYGYTF.

This clonotype was recorded at least ten times. The chain combines TRBV29-1 with TRBJ2-5; D might be TRBD2 (5 bases). In germline, CDR1 is SQVTM, CDR2 ANQGSEA. The CDR3 length is 12 residues. Trimming shortened V by 4 bases and J by 5 bases, and 11 bases separated the two germline ends. CDR3 in amino acids: CSVVAGGETQYF. DNA for the CDR3: TGCAGCGTTGTGGCGGGTGGGGAGACCCAGTACTTC.

This clonotype was counted many times. Mismatch with germline at one junction end may stem from a read error. This chain uses TRBV5-1 with TRBJ2-1, with a tentative D call TRBD1 (5 bases). The germline V gene encodes CDR1 SGHRS and CDR2 YFSETQ. The CDR3 is 14 residues long. The CDR3 reads CSSSLQGSYNEQFF. The CDR3 DNA is TGCTCCAGCAGCCTTCAGGGTTCCTACAATGAGCAGTTCTTC. The complete variable domain, with remaining parts taken from reference TRBV5-1 and TRBJ2-1, reads KAGVTQTPRYLIKTRGQQVTLSCSPISGHRSVSWYQQTPGQGLQFLFEYFSETQRNKGNFPGRFSGRQFSNSRSEMNVSTLELGDSALYLCSSSLQGSYNEQFFGPGTRLTVL.

This clonotype was counted at least ten times. The rearrangement joins TRBV20-1 to TRBJ1-5; D unclear. The CDR3 loop spans 12 amino acids. Germline V gene lookup returns CDR1 DFQATT and CDR2 SNEGSKA (reference sequence). Trimming removed 3 bases from V and 4 bases from J, with 7 bases in between. The chain's CDR3 is CSASPGNQPQHF. The DNA of the CDR3 is TGCAGTGCTAGTCCGGGGAATCAGCCCCAGCATTTT.

This clonotype was seen ten or more times. The chain uses TRBV9 and TRBJ1-3, with D perhaps matching TRBD1 (5 bases). The CDR3 runs to 11 residues. Between the trimmed V and J ends, which lost 4 bases and 7 bases, there was a span of 6 bases. Germline V gene sequence: CDR1 SGDLS, CDR2 YYNGEE. DNA of the CDR3: TGTGCCAGCAGCCGGGGGAACACCATATATTTT. Translated: CASSRGNTIYF.

This clonotype appeared many times. CDR3 sequence reads: CATSEWTSGSVETQYF. The CDR3 coding sequence is TGTGCCACCAGTGAATGGACTAGCGGGAGTGTCGAGACCCAGTACTTC. The chain recombines TRBV24-1 with TRBJ2-5; 13 positions match TRBD2. Germline assignment: CDR1 KGHDR and CDR2 SFDVKD. The V and J ends lost 4 bases and 5 bases, in that order; junction bases with no gene match: 6. CDR3 length: 16 residues.

This clonotype appeared many times. The rearrangement uses TRBV14 and TRBJ2-3; unclear D gene. Germline loops: CDR1 SGHDN, CDR2 FVKESK. V gave up 1 base and J gave up 3 bases, with 14 bases separating them. This CDR3 is built from 16 residues. CDR3: CASSQVLSDYTDTQYF. As DNA, the CDR3 is TGTGCCAGCAGCCAAGTGCTGAGCGATTATACAGATACGCAGTATTTT.

Regarding this clonotype: A read error may be the cause here, since a much bigger clone is one base away. The V and J genes are TRBV3-1 and TRBJ2-5; 9 bases align to TRBD2. V lost 6 bases, J lost 8 bases, and 19 bases stayed unmatched. Germline-derived CDR1 and CDR2 are LGHDT and YNNKEL (reference sequence). The CDR3 is 17 residues long. CDR3 sequence: CASRHGRGAGGGDTQYF. CDR3 DNA sequence: TGTGCCAGCAGACATGGACGGGGAGCGGGAGGTGGAGACACCCAGTACTTC.

This clonotype was picked up many times. This chain links TRBV9 with TRBJ2-1; 9 bases match TRBD2. The CDR3 spans 22 residues. V lost 3 bases and J lost 8; bases outside the gene matches: 30. Looked up from germline, CDR1 is SGDLS and CDR2 is YYNGEE. As DNA, the CDR3 is TGTGCCAGCAGCGACATCCAGAAGCCCCGGGGTATAGCGGGAGAATACTTCTATGAGCAGTTCTTC. It is translated as CASSDIQKPRGIAGEYFYEQFF.

The gene calls are TRBV6-1 and TRBJ2-1; 10 bases match TRBD2. CDR3 length equals 17 residues. Germline assignment: CDR1 MNHNS and CDR2 SASEGT. With V trimmed by 4 bases and J by 8 bases, 14 bases remained unmatched. CDR3 nucleotides: TGTGCCAGCAGTGCCCTAGCGGGAGTAGCTTCTAACTATGAGCAGTTCTTC. It specifies CASSALAGVASNYEQFF.

This clonotype was counted a few times. The V gene is TRBV5-1, the J gene TRBJ1-1; D gene ambiguous. Germline V gives CDR1 SGHRS, CDR2 YFSETQ. The CDR3 is 15 residues long. The V end lost 2 bases, the J end lost 2 bases, and 13 bases lay between the germline ends. The CDR3 sequence: CASSLDGRGNTEAFF. The CDR3 DNA reads as TGCGCCAGCAGCTTAGACGGCCGGGGAAACACTGAAGCTTTCTTT.

This clonotype has at least ten counts. The J gene is TRBJ1-5, the V gene TRBV20-1; possibly TRBD1 for D (5 bases). The CDR3 consists of 15 residues. Germline CDR1 and CDR2: DFQATT and SNEGSKA (reference sequence). V lost 0 bases, J lost 6 bases, and 15 bases lay in between. CDR3 in DNA: TGCAGTGCTAGAGATGTAAACCAGGGCTTTCAGCCCCAGCATTTT. Translating gives CSARDVNQGFQPQHF.

This clonotype has a handful of counts. The chain recombines TRBV7-2 with TRBJ2-3; 7 positions agree with TRBD2. Germline trimming cut 6 bases from V and 0 bases from J; bases unmatched to any gene: 6. CDR1 SGHTA and CDR2 FQGNSA come from the germline V gene. This CDR3 is built from 15 residues. The CDR3 sequence is CASRPGGPSTDTQYF. CDR3 DNA sequence: TGTGCCAGCAGGCCGGGGGGTCCTAGCACAGATACGCAGTATTTT.

The chain combines TRBV2 with TRBJ1-4; TRBD1 matches 7 bases. Germline V lookup: CDR1 SNHLY, CDR2 FYNNEI. The CDR3 is made up of 15 amino acids. V gave up 6 bases and J gave up 0 bases; unmatched junction bases: 4. CDR3 sequence (DNA): TGTGCCAGCAGGGGACAGCGCACAACTAATGAAAAACTGTTTTTT. Translated: CASRGQRTTNEKLFF.

This clonotype came up many times. This chain connects TRBV20-1 to TRBJ2-6; no firm D call. The CDR3 has 15 amino acids. The V end lost 3 bases, the J end lost 0 bases, and 9 bases lay between the germline ends. Germline V gene data show CDR1 as DFQATT and CDR2 as SNEGSKA (reference sequence). CDR3 in DNA: TGCAGTGCTAGCGGCGGTAGCTCTGGGGCCAACGTCCTGACTTTC. It encodes CSASGGSSGANVLTF.

Many counts were recorded for this clonotype. The V and J genes are TRBV28 and TRBJ1-3; D possibly corresponds to TRBD1 (6 bases). Germline V CDR1 and CDR2: MDHEN, SYDVKM. The CDR3 loop spans 14 amino acids. Trimming shortened V by 7 bases and J by 9 bases, and 19 bases separated the two germline ends. The CDR3, as DNA: TGTGCCAGCATTTTCGGGCAGGGGCCGGGCACCATATATTTT. Translation: CASIFGQGPGTIYF.

This clonotype was detected ten times or more. The chain couples TRBV11-1 to TRBJ2-7; tentative D call: TRBD2 (5 bases). The CDR3 consists of 13 residues. The V gene lost 3 bases and the J gene lost 3 bases, with 9 bases spanning the gap. Germline V gene lookup returns CDR1 SGHAT and CDR2 FQDESV (reference sequence). The CDR3 DNA reads TGTGCCAGCAGCTTCGGGGAGAACTACGAGCAGTACGTC. The encoded protein is CASSFGENYEQYV.

This clonotype was counted ten times or more. This chain links TRBV6-5 with TRBJ2-2, with D tentatively TRBD1 (6 bases). In germline, CDR1 is MNHEY, CDR2 SVGAGI. V lost 2 bases and J 3 bases, leaving 7 bases between the germline ends. This CDR3 comprises 14 residues. Here the CDR3 reads CASSYTGYTGELFF. The CDR3 DNA reads TGTGCCAGCAGTTACACAGGGTACACCGGGGAGCTGTTTTTT.